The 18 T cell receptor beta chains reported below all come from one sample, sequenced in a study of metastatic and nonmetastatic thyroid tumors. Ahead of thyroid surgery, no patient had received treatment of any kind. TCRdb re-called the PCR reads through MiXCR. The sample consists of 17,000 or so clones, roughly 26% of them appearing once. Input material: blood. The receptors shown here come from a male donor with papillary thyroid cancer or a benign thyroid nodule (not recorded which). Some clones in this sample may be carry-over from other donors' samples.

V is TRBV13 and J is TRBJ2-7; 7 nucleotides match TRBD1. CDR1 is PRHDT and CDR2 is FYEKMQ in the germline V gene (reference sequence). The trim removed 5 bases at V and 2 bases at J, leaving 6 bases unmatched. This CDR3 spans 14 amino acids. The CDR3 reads CASSPRQGPYEQYF. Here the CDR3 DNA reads TGTGCCAGCAGCCCCCGACAGGGCCCCTACGAGCAGTACTTC.

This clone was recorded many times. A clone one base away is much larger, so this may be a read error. CDR3 in amino acids: CASSKGGRYERYF. The DNA for the CDR3 is TGTGCCAGCAGCAAAGGAGGGAGGTACGAGCGGTACTTC. The chain is built from TRBV5-6 and TRBJ2-7; tentative D call: TRBD2 (6 bases). Germline assignment: CDR1 SGHDT and CDR2 YYEEEE. The CDR3 consists of 13 residues.

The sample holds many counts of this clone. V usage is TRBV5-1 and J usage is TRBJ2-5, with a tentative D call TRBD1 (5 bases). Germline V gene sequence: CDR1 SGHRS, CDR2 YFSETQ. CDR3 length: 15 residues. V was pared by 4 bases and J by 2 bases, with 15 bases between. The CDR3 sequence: CASSRRQRSQETQYF. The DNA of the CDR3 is TGCGCCAGCAGCCGACGACAGAGGAGTCAAGAGACCCAGTACTTC.

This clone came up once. In DNA form, the CDR3 reads TGTGCCAGCTCACCCGACAGGGCTCGGGAAAAACTGTTTTTT. This gives the protein CASSPDRAREKLFF. This sequence joins TRBV18 and TRBJ1-4; 7 bases are shared with TRBD1. J gave up 8 bases and V 3 bases, and 6 bases lay outside the gene matches. In germline, CDR1 is KGHSH, CDR2 LQKENI. This CDR3 has 14 amino acids.

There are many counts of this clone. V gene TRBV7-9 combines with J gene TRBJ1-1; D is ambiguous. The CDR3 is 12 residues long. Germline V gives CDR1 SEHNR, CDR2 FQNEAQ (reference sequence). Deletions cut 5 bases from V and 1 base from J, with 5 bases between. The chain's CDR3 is CASSPRNTEAFF. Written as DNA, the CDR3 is TGTGCCAGCAGCCCCCGGAACACTGAAGCTTTCTTT.

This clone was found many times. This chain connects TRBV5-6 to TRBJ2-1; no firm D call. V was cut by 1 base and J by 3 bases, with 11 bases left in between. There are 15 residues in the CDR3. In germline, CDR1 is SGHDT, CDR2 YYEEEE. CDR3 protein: CASSLPETYYNEQFF. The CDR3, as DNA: TGTGCCAGCAGCTTGCCAGAAACTTACTACAATGAGCAGTTCTTC.

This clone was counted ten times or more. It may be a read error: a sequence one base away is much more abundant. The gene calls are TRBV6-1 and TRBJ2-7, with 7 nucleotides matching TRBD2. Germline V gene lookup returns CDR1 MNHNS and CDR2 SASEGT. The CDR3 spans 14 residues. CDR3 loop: CDSSPRGGRYEQYF. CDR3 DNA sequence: TGTGACAGCAGTCCCCGGGGAGGGAGGTACGAGCAGTACTTC.

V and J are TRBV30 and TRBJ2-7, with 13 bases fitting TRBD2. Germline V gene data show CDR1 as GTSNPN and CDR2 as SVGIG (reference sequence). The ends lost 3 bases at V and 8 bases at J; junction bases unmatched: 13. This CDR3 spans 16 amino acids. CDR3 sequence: CAWRQKPGLAGMKQYF. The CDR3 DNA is TGTGCCTGGAGGCAGAAACCGGGACTAGCGGGAATGAAGCAGTACTTC.

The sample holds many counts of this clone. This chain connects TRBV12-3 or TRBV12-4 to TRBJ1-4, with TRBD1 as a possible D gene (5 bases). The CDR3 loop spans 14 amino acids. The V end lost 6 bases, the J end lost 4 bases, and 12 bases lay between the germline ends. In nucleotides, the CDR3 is TGTGCCAGCAGGCCCCCGGGGCTTAATGAAAAACTGTTTTTT. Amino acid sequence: CASRPPGLNEKLFF.

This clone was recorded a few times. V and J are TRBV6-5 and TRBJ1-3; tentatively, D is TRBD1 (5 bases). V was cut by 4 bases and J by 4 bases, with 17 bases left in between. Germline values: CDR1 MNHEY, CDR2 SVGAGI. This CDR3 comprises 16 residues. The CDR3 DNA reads TGTGCCAGCAGTTCCCTGGGGGGTGCGGGAGGAAACACCATATATTTT. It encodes CASSSLGGAGGNTIYF.

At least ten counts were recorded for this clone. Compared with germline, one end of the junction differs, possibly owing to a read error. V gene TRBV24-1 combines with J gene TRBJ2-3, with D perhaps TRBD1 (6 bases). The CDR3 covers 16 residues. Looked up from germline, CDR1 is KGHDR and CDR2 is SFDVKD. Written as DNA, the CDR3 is TGTGCCACCAGTGATTTGCGGGACACTTCCACAGATACGCGGTATTTT. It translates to CATSDLRDTSTDTRYF.

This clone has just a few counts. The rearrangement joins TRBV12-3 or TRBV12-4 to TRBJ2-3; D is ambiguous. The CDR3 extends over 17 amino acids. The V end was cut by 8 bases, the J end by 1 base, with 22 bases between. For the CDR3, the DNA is TGTGCCAGCGCCTGGCGTAGGGTATTCCTAGGCACAGATACGCAGTATTTT. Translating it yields CASAWRRVFLGTDTQYF.

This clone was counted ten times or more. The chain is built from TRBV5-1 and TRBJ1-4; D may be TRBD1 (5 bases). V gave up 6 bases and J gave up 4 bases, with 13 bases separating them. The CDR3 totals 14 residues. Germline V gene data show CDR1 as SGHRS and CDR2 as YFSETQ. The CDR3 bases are TGCGCCAGCATGAGTGGGGCGGGTAATGAAAAACTGTTTTTT. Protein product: CASMSGAGNEKLFF.

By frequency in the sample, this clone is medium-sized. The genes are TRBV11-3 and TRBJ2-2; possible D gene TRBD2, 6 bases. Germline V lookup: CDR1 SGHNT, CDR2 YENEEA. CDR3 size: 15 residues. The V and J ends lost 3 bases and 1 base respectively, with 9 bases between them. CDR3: CASSLGLRNTGELFF. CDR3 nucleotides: TGTGCCAGCAGCTTGGGACTTAGGAACACCGGGGAGCTGTTTTTT. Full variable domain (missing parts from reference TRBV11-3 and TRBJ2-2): EAGVVQSPRYKIIEKKQPVAFWCNPISGHNTLYWYLQNLGQGPELLIRYENEEAVDDSQLPKDRFSAERLKGVDSTLKIQPAELGDSAVYLCASSLGLRNTGELFFGEGSRLTVL.

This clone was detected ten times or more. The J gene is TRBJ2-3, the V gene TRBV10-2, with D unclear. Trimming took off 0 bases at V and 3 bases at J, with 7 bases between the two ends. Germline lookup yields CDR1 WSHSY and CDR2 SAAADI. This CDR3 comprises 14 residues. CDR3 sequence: CASSESHITDTQYF. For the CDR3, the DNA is TGCGCCAGCAGTGAGTCACATATAACAGATACGCAGTATTTT.

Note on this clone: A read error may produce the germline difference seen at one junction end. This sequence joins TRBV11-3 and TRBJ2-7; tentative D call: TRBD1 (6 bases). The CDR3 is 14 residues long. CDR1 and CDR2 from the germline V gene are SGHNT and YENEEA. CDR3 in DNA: TGTGCCAGCATCTCTGGGACACTCTCCTACGATCAGTACTTC. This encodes CASISGTLSYDQYF.

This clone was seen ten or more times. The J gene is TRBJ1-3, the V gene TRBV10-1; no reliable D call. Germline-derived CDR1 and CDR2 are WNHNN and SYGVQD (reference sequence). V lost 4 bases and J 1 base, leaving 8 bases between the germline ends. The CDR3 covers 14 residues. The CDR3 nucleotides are TGCGCCAGCAGTGCGACGACATCTGGAAACACCATATATTTT. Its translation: CASSATTSGNTIYF.

The CDR3 reads CASSLGMPGTGGRNSPLHF. In nucleotides, the CDR3 is TGCGCCAGCAGCTTGGGTATGCCCGGGACAGGGGGTAGAAATTCACCCCTCCACTTT. The rearrangement links TRBV5-1 to TRBJ1-6, with TRBD1 matching 11 bases. CDR3 length: 19 amino acids. Germline CDR1 is SGHRS and CDR2 is YFSETQ. Trimming removed 0 bases from V and 7 bases from J; junction bases left unmatched: 12.